This T cell receptor beta chain was recovered during a study of blood T cell repertoires in COVID-19. The wider study: Samples came from the United States, Italy and Spain, spanning acute and convalescent COVID-19.

Study processing details: Researchers report that nucleated cell counts were estimated from reference gene primer amplification. Here immunoSEQ multiplex PCR was the method, and the copy in TCRdb shows in-frame clones only, minus some. D and trimming come from the DNA, and the V and J calls and clone size come from that table. The sample has over 150,000 clones, roughly 73% seen once. This CDR3 spans 19 amino acids. Trimming shortened V by 2 bases and J by 4 bases, and 25 bases separated the two germline ends. CDR1 and CDR2 (germline): SGHAT, FQNNGV. The sample was peripheral blood. This clonotype was obtained from a man between 65 and 85 years old with acute or convalescent COVID-19. V usage is TRBV11-2 and J usage is TRBJ2-3, with D maybe TRBD2 (6 bases). The CDR3 loop is CASSLFGGATSAESDTQYF. CDR3 sequence (DNA): TGTGCCAGCAGCTTATTCGGCGGGGCGACCAGCGCGGAGTCAGATACGCAGTATTTT. Variable domain in full (rest from reference TRBV11-2 and TRBJ2-3): EAGVAQSPRYKIIEKRQSVAFWCNPISGHATLYWYQQILGQGPKLLIQFQNNGVVDDSQLPKDRFSAERLKGVDSTLKIQPAKLEDSAVYLCASSLFGGATSAESDTQYFGPGTRLTVL.